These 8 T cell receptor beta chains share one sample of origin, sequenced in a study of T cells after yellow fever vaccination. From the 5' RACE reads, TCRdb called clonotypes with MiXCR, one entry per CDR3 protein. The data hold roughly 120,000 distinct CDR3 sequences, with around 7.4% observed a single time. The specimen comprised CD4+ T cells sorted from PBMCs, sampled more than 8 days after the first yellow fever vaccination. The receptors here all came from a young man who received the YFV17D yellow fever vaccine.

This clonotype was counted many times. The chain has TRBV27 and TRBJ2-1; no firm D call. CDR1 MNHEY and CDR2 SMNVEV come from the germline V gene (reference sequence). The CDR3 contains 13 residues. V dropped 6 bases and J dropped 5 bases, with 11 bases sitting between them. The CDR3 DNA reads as TGTGCCAGCAGATCCGGGTTAGACAATGAGCAGTTCTTC. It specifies CASRSGLDNEQFF.

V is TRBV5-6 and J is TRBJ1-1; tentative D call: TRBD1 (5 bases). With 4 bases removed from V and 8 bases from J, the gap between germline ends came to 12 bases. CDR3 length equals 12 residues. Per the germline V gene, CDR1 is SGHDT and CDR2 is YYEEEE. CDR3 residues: CASSRGTFEAFF. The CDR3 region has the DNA TGTGCCAGCAGCCGGGGCACGTTCGAAGCTTTCTTT.

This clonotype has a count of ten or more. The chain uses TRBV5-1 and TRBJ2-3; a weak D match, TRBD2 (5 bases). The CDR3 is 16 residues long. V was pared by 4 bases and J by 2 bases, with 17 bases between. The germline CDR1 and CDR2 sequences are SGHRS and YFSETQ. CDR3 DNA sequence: TGCGCCAGCAGCATCCGAACTAGAACGACCACAGATACGCAGTATTTT. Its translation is CASSIRTRTTTDTQYF.

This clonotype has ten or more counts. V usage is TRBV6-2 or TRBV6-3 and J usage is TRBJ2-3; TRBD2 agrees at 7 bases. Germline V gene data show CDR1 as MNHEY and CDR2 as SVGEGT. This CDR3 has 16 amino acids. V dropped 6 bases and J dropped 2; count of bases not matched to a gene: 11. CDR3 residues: CASRRWRAGVTDTQYF. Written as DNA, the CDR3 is TGTGCCAGCAGACGCTGGAGGGCGGGGGTCACAGATACGCAGTATTTT.

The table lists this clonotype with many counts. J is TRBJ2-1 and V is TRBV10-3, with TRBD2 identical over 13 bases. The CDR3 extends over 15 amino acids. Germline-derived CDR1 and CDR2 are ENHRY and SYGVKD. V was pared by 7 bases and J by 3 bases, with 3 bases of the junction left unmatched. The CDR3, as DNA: TGTGCCATCACCAGGACTAGCGGGAGCTACAATGAGCAGTTCTTC. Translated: CAITRTSGSYNEQFF.

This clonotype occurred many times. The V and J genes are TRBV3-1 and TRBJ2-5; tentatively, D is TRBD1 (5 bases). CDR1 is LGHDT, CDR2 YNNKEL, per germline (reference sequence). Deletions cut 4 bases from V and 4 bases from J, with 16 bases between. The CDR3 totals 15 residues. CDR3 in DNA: TGTGCCAGCAGCCTGAGTCTAGGGGCCGGAGAGACCCAGTACTTC. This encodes CASSLSLGAGETQYF.

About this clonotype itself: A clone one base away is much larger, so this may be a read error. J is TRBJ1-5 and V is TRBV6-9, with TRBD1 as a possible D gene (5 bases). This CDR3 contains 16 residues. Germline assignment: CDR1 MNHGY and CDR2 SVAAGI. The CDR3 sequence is CTSSYSLGDPNQPQHF. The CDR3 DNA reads TGTACCAGCAGTTATTCGTTGGGGGACCCCAATCAGCCCCAGCATTTT.

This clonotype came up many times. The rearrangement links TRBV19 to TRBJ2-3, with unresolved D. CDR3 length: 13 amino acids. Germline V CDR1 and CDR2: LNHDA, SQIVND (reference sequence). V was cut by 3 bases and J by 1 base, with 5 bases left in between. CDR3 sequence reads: CASSIGGTDTQYF. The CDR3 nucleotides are TGTGCCAGTAGTATTGGTGGCACAGATACGCAGTATTTT.